One sample yielded the 7 T cell receptor beta chains listed below, sequenced in a study of T cell clonality in common variable immunodeficiency. Antigens of these TCRs are unknown. Assay used: immunoSEQ multiplex PCR; TCRdb lists only in-frame clones, some missing. This repertoire holds 20,000 or so clones, and none appear only once. Study-wide results and limits: In common variable immunodeficiency, TCR beta chains reportedly carried fewer deletions and N-nucleotide insertions.

Sequenced sample: peripheral blood mononuclear cells. Receptors originate from a human donor with common variable immunodeficiency.

This clone is medium-sized within its sample. Read sequence stops 3 residues before the CDR3 end, and the germline J gene provides the missing end. The J gene is TRBJ1-1, the V gene TRBV19; 7 nucleotides agree with TRBD1. The CDR3 spans 16 residues. The germline V gene has CDR1 LNHDA and CDR2 SQIVND (reference sequence). The J segment lost 0 bases and the V segment lost 5 bases, leaving 9 bases of the junction unmatched. The DNA read from the CDR3 is TGTGCCAGTAGTCCCCGGTGGCAGGGGGTGAACACTGAA. It yields the protein CASSPRWQGVNTE. The CDR3 as a whole reads CASSPRWQGVNTEAFF.

This clone was seen more than once but under ten times. The CDR3 goes on 3 residues after the read ends, and that part is filled in from the germline J gene. This chain connects TRBV2 to TRBJ1-2; a weak D match, TRBD1 (5 bases). Germline assignment: CDR1 SNHLY and CDR2 FYNNEI. This CDR3 is 15 amino acids long. The germline V and J ends were trimmed by 10 bases and 4 bases, with 22 bases remaining between them. Here the CDR3 reads CAIPGEGEVRYGYTF. The sequenced part of the CDR3 DNA is TGTGCCATCCCCGGAGAAGGGGAGGTCCGCTATGGC. Full variable domain (rest looked up from reference TRBV2 and TRBJ1-2): EPEVTQTPSHQVTQMGQEVILRCVPISNHLYFYWYRQILGQKVEFLVSFYNNEISEKSEIFDDQFSVERPDGSNFTLKIRSTKLEDSAMYFCAIPGEGEVRYGYTFGSGTRLTVV.

This clone was detected many times. With the read ending 3 residues before the CDR3 end, the germline J gene is used to fill in that end. This sequence joins TRBV6-1 and TRBJ2-1; 11 nucleotides line up with TRBD2. J was trimmed by 1 base and V by 2 bases; bases with no gene match: 4. This CDR3 region has 17 residues. Per the germline V gene, CDR1 is MNHNS and CDR2 is SASEGT. The DNA read from the CDR3 is TGTGCCAGCAGTGAACTAGCGGGAGGAAGATCCTACAATGAG. Amino acids: CASSELAGGRSYNE. The full-length CDR3 reads as CASSELAGGRSYNEQFF.

Ten or more counts support this clone. The observed sequence ends 3 residues before the CDR3 terminus, with the missing tail filled in from the germline J gene. This specimen includes other DNA sequences encoding the same CDR3. The chain is built from TRBV7-6 and TRBJ2-5; 7 bases map to TRBD2. Trimming cost V 5 bases and J 1 base; bases outside gene matches: 7. There are 15 residues in the CDR3. Germline assignment: CDR1 SGHVS and CDR2 FNYEAQ. The sequenced part of the CDR3 DNA is TGTGCCAGCAGCCATGGACCGGGGGGCCAAGAGACC. It codes for CASSHGPGGQET. The full CDR3 protein is CASSHGPGGQETQYF.

This clone was counted only a few times. The read ends 3 residues shy of where the CDR3 ends; the end is completed using the germline J gene. The V and J genes are TRBV7-9 and TRBJ1-4, with 8 bases aligning to TRBD1. The junction had 4 bases not matched to a gene; V was cut back by 5 bases and J by 5 bases. The CDR3 runs to 14 residues. The germline CDR1 and CDR2 sequences are SEHNR and FQNEAQ (reference sequence). CDR3 DNA (partial): TGTGCCAGCAGCCTCGGACAGGGAAATGAAAAA. Translated, it gives CASSLGQGNEK. The CDR3 in full is CASSLGQGNEKLFF.

This clone was counted at least ten times. The CDR3 protein is CATSDPKEVQGYTDTQYF. The sequenced part of the CDR3 DNA is TGTGCCACCAGTGACCCGAAGGAGGTACAGGGCTACACAGATACG. The V gene is TRBV24-1, the J gene TRBJ2-3; D is possibly TRBD1 (6 bases). Read sequence stops 3 residues before the CDR3 end, and the germline J gene provides the missing end. Trimming left V 4 bases short and J 2 bases short, with 21 bases between. Germline assignment: CDR1 KGHDR and CDR2 SFDVKD. The CDR3 consists of 18 residues.

The sample holds many counts of this clone. The read gets to within 3 residues of the CDR3 end, and the germline J gene fills in the rest. The J gene is TRBJ2-7, the V gene TRBV18; TRBD1 matches 9 bases. With 6 bases clipped from V and 2 bases from J, the junction kept 8 bases outside the gene matches. The CDR3 has 15 residues. Per germline, CDR1 KGHSH and CDR2 LQKENI. The CDR3 spells CASSRPGTGTYEQYF. CDR3 bases read: TGTGCCAGCTCTCGCCCCGGGACAGGGACCTACGAG.